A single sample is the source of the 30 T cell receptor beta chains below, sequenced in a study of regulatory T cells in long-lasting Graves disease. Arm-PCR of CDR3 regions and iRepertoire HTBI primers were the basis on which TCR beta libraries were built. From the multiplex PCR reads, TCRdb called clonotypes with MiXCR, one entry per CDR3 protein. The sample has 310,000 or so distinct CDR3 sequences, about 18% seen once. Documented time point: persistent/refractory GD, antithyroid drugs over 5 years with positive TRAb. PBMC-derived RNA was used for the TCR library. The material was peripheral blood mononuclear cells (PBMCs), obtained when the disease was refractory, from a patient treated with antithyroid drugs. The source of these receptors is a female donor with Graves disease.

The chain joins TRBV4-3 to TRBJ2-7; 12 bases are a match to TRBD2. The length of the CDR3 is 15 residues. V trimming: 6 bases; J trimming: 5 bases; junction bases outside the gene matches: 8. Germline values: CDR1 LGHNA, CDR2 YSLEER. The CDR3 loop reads CASRPTSGRIHEQYF. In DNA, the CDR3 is TGCGCCAGCAGGCCTACTAGCGGGAGGATCCACGAGCAGTACTTC.

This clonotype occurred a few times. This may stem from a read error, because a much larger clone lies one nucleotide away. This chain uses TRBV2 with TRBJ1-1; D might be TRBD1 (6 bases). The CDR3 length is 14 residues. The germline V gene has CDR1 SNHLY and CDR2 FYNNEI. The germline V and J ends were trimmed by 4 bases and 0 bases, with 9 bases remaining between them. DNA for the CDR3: TGTGCCAGCAGTGTTACAGGGCTGAACACTGAAGCTTTCTTT. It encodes CASSVTGLNTEAFF. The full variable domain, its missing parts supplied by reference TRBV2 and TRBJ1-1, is EPEVTQTPSHQVTQMGQEVILRCVPISNHLYFYWYRQILGQKVEFLVSFYNNEISEKSEIFDDQFSVERPDGSNFTLKIRSTKLEDSAMYFCASSVTGLNTEAFFGQGTRLTVV.

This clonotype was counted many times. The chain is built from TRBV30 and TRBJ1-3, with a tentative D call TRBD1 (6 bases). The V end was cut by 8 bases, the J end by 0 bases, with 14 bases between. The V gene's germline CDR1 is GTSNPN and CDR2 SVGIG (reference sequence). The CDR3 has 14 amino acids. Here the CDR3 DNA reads TGTGCCAGTCCGGGACACAGCTCTGGAAACACCATATATTTT. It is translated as CASPGHSSGNTIYF.

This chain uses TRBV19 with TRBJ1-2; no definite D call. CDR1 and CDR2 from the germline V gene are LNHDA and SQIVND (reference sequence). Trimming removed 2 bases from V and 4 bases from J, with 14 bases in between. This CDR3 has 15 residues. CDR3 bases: TGTGCCAGTAGTATACTGAAGGGATTACCCTATGGCTACACCTTC. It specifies CASSILKGLPYGYTF.

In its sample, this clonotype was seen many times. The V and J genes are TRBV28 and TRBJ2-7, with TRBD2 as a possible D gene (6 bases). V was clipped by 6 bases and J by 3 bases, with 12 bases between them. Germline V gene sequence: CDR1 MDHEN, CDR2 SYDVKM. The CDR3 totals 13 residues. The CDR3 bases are TGTGCCAGCAGCCGGGACTTCCTCTACGAGCAGTACTTC. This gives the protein CASSRDFLYEQYF.

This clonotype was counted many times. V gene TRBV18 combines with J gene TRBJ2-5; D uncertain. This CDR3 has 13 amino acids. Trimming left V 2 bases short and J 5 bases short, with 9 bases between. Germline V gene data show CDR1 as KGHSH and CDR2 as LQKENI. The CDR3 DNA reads TGTGCCAGCTCACCATCGGTGCGGGAGACCCAGTACTTC. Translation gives CASSPSVRETQYF.

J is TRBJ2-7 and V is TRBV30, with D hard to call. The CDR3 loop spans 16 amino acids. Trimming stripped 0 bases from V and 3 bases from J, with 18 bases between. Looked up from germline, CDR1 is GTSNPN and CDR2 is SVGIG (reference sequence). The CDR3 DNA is TGTGCCTGGAGTGTATCCTGGAAAGCACGTAACTACGAGCAGTACTTC. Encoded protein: CAWSVSWKARNYEQYF.

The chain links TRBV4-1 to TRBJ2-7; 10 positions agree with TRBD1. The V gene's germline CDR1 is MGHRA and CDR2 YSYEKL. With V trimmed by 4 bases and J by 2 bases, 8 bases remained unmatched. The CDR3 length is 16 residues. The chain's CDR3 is CASSRGAGQGTYEQYF. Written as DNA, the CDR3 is TGCGCCAGCAGCCGGGGTGCGGGACAGGGGACCTACGAGCAGTACTTC.

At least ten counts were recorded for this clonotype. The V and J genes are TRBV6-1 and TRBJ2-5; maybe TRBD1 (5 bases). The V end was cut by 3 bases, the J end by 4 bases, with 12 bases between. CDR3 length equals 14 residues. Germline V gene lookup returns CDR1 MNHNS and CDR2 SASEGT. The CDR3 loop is CASSDLGPLETQYF. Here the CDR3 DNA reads TGTGCCAGCAGTGACCTGGGGCCCTTAGAGACCCAGTACTTC.

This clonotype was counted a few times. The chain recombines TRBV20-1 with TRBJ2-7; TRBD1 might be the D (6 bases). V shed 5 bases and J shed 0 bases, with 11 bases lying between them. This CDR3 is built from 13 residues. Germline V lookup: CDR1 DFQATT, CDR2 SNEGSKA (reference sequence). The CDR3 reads CSAYRDNSYEQYF. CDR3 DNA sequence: TGCAGTGCTTACCGGGACAACTCCTACGAGCAGTACTTC.

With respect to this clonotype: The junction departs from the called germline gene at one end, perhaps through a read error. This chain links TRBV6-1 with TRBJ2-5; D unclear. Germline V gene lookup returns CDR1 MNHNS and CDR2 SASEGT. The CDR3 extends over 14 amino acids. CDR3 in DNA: TGTGCCAGCAGCCCCCTGATAGACCAAGAGGCCCAGTACTTC. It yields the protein CASSPLIDQEAQYF.

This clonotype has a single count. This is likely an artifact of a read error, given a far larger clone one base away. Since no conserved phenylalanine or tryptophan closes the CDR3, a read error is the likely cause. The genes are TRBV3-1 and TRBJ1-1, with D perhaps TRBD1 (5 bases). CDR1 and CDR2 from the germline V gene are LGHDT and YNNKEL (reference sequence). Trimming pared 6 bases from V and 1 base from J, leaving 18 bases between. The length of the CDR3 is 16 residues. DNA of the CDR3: TGTGCCAGCAGTGGGATCAGGGATACGCCGAACACTGAAGCTTTCCTT. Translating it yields CASSGIRDTPNTEAFL.

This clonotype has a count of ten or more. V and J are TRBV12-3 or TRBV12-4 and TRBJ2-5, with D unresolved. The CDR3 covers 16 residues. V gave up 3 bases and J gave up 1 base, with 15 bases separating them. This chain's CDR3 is CASSFRALGTQETQYF. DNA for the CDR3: TGTGCCAGCAGTTTCCGGGCACTGGGCACCCAAGAGACCCAGTACTTC.

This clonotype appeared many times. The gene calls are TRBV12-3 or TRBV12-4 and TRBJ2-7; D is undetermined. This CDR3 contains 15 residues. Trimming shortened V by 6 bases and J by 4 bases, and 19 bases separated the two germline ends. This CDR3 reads CASSPLDVPIYEQYF. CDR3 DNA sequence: TGTGCCAGCAGCCCCCTGGACGTCCCAATTTACGAGCAGTACTTC.

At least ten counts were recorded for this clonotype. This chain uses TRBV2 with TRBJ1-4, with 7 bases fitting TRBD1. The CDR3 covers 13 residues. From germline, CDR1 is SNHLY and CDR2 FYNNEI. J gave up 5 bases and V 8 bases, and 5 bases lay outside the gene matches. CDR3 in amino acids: CASRDSLNEKLFF. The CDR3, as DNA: TGTGCCAGCCGGGACAGCCTGAATGAAAAACTGTTTTTT.

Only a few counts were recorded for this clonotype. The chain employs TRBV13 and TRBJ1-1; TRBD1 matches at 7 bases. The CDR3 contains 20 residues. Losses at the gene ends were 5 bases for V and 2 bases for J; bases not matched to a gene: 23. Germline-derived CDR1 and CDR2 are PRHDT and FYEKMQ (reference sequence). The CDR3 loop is CASSQELAKLDGQVNTEAFF. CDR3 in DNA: TGTGCCAGCAGCCAAGAATTAGCGAAGCTAGATGGACAGGTTAACACTGAAGCTTTCTTT. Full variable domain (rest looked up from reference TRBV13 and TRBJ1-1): AAGVIQSPRHLIKEKRETATLKCYPIPRHDTVYWYQQGPGQDPQFLISFYEKMQSDKGSIPDRFSAQQFSDYHSELNMSSLELGDSALYFCASSQELAKLDGQVNTEAFFGQGTRLTVV.

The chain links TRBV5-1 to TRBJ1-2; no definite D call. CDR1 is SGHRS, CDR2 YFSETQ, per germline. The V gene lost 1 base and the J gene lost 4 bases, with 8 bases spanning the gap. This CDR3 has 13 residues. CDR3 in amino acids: CASSLKTAYGYTF. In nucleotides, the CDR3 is TGCGCCAGCAGCTTGAAAACAGCCTATGGCTACACCTTC.

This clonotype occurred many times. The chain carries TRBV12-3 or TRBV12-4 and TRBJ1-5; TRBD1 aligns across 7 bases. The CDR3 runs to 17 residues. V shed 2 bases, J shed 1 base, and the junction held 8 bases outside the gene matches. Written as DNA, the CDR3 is TGTGCCAGCAGTTTAAGCGGCAGGGGGAGAAGCAATCAGCCCCAGCATTTT. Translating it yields CASSLSGRGRSNQPQHF.

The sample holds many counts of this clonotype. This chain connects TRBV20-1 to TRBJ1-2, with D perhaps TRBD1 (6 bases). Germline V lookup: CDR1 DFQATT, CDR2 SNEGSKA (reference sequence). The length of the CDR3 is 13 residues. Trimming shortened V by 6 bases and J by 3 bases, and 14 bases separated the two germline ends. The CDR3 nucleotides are TGCAGTGCGTTGGGGGGCAGAGACTATGGCTACACCTTC. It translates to CSALGGRDYGYTF.

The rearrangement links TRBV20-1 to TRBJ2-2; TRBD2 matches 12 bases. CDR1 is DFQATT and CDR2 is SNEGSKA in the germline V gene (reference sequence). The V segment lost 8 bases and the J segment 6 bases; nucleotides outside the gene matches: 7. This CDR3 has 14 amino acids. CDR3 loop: CSTTSGRSAGELFF. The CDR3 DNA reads TGCAGTACCACTAGCGGGAGGAGTGCCGGGGAGCTGTTTTTT.

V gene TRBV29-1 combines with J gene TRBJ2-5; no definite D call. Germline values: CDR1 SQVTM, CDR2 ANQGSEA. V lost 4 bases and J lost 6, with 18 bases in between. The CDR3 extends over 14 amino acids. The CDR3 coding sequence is TGCAGCGTTGGCGAGATCGGCCGTCAGCAGACCCAGTACTTC. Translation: CSVGEIGRQQTQYF.

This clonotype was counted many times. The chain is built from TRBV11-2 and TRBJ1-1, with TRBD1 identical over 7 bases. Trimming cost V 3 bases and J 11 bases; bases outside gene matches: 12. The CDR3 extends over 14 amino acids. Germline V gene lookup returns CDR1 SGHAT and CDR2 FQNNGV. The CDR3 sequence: CASSFGPGGLVAFF. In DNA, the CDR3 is TGTGCCAGCAGCTTTGGCCCAGGGGGTCTCGTGGCTTTCTTT.

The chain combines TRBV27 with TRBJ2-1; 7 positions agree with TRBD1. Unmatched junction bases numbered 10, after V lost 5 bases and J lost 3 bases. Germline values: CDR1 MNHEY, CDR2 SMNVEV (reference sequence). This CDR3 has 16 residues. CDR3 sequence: CASSMIRTGHYNEQFF. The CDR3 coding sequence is TGTGCCAGCAGTATGATCCGGACAGGACACTACAATGAGCAGTTCTTC.

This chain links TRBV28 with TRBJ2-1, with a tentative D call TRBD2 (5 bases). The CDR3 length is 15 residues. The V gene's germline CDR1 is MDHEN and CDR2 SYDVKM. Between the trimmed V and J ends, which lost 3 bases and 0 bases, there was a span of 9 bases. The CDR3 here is CASSLSGTSYNEQFF. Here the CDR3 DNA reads TGTGCCAGCAGTTTGAGCGGTACCTCCTACAATGAGCAGTTCTTC.

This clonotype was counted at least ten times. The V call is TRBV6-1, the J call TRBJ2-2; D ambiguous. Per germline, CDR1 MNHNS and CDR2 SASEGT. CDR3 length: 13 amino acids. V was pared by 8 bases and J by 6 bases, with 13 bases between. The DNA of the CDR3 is TGTGCCAGCGTTTTTGGGGTGTCCGGGGAGCTGTTTTTT. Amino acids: CASVFGVSGELFF.

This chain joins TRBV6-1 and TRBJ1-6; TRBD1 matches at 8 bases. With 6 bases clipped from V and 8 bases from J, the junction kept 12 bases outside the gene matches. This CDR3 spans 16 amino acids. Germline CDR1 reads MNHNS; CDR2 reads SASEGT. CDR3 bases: TGTGCCAGCAGCTCTCCTGGGACAGGCGGCTATTCACCCCTCCACTTT. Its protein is CASSSPGTGGYSPLHF.

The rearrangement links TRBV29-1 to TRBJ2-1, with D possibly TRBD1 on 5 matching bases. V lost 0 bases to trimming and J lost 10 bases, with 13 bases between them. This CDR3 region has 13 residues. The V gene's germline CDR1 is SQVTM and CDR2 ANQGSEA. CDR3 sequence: CSVEDPGRQEQFF. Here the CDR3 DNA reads TGCAGCGTTGAAGATCCAGGGCGGCAAGAGCAGTTCTTC.

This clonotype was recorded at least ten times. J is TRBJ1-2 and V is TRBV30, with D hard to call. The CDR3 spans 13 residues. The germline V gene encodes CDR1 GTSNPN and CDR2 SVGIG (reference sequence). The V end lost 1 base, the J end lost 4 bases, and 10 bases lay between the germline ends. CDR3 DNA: TGTGCCTGGAGTGATCGGAGGTTCTATGGCTACACCTTC. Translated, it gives CAWSDRRFYGYTF.

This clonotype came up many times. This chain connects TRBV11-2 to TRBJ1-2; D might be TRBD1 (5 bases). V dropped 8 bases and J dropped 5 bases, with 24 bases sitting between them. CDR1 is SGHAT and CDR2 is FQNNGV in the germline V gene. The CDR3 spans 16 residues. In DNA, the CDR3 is TGTGCCAGCGTCCCGGTACGGAGGCAGGGTTTATATGGCTACACCTTC. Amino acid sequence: CASVPVRRQGLYGYTF.

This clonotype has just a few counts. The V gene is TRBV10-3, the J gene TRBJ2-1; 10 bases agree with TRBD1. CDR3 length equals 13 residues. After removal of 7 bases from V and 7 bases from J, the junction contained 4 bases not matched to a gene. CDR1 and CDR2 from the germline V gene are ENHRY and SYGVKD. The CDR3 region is CAIMRQGANEQFF. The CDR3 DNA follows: TGTGCCATCATGCGACAGGGGGCAAATGAGCAGTTCTTC.